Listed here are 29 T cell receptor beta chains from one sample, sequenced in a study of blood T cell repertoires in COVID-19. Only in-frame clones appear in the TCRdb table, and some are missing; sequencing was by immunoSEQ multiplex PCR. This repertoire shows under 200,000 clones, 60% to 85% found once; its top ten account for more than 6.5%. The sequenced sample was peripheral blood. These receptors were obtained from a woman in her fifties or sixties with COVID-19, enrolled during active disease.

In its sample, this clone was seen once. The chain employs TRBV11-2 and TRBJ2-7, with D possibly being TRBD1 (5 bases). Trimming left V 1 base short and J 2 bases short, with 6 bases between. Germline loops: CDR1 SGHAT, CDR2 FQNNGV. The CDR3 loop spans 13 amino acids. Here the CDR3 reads CASSLGQTYEQYV. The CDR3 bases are TGTGCCAGCAGCTTAGGACAGACCTACGAGCAGTACGTC.

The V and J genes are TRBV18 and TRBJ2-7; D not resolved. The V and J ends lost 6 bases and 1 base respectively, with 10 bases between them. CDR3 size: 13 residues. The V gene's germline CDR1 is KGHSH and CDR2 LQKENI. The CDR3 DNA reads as TGTGCCAGCTCTTCCGAACTTTCCTACGAGCAGTACGTC. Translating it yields CASSSELSYEQYV.

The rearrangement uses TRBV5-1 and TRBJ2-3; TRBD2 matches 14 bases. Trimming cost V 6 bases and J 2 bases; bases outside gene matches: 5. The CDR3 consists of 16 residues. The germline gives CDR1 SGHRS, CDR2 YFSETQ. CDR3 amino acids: CASTGLAGGPTDTQYF. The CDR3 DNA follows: TGCGCCAGCACAGGACTAGCGGGGGGACCCACAGATACGCAGTATTTT.

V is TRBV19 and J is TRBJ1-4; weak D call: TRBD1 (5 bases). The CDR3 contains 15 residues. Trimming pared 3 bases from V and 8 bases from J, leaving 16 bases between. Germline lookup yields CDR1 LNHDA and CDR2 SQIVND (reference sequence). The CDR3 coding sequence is TGTGCCAGTAGTATCGGACGGGGGGAAGGAGAAAAACTGTTTTTT. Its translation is CASSIGRGEGEKLFF.

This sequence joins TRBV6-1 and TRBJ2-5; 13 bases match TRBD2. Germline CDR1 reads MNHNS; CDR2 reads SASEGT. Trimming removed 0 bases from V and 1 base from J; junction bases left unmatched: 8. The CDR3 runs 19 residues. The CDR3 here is CASSEAAGLAGAPQETQYF. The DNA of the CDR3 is TGTGCCAGCAGTGAAGCGGCCGGACTAGCGGGGGCCCCCCAAGAGACCCAGTACTTC.

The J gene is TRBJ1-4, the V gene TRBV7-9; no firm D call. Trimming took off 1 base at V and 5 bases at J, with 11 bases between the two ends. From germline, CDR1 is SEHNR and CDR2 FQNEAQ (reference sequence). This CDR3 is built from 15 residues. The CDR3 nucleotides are TGTGCCAGCAGCTTAGAGGCCGGGGTGAATGAAAAACTGTTTTTT. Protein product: CASSLEAGVNEKLFF.

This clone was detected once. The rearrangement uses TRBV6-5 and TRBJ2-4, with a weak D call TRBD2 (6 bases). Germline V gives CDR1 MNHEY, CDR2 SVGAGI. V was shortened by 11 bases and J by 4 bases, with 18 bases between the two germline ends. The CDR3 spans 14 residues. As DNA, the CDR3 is TGTGCCGGTAAACCAAGGAGGGGTAAAAACATTCAGTACTTC. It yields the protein CAGKPRRGKNIQYF.

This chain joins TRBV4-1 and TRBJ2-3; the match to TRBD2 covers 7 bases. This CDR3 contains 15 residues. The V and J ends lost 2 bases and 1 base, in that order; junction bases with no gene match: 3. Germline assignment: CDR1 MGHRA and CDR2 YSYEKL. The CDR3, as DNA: TGCGCCAGCAGCCAAAGGGACTACCGCACAGATACGCAGTATTTT. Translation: CASSQRDYRTDTQYF.

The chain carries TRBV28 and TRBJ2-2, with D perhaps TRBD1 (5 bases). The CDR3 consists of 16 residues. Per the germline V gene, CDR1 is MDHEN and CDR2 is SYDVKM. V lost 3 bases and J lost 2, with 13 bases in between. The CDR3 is CASSFFVRVNTGELFF. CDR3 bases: TGTGCCAGCAGTTTTTTTGTCAGGGTAAACACCGGGGAGCTGTTTTTT.

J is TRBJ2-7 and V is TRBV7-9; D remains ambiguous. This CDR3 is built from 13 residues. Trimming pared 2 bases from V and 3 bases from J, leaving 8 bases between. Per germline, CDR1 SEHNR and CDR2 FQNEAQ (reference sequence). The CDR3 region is CASSLTQDYEQYF. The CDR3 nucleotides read TGTGCCAGCAGCTTAACCCAGGACTACGAGCAGTACTTC.

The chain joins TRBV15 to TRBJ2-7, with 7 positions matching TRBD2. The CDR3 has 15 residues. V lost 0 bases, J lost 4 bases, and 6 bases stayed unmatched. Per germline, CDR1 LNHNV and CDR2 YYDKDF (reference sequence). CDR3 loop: CATSRDGGGGYEQYF. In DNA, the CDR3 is TGTGCCACCAGCAGAGATGGAGGCGGGGGTTACGAGCAGTACTTC.

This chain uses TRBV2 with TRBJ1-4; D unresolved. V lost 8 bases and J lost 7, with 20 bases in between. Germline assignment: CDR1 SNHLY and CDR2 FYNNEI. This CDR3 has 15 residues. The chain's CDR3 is CASYPHTSSGEKLFF. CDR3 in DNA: TGTGCCAGCTATCCTCACACTTCGAGCGGTGAAAAACTGTTTTTT.

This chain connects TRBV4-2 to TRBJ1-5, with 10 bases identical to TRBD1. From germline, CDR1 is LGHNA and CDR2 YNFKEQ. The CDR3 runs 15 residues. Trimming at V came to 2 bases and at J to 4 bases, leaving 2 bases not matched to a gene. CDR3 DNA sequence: TGTGCCAGCAGCCAAACGGGACAGGGGAATCAGCCCCAGCATTTT. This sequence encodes CASSQTGQGNQPQHF.

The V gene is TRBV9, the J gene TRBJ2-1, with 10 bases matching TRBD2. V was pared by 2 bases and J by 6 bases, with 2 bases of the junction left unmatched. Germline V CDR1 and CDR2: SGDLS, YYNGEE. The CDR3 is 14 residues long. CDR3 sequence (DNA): TGTGCCAGCAGCGTCGGGACTAGCGTCAATGAGCAGTTCTTC. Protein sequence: CASSVGTSVNEQFF. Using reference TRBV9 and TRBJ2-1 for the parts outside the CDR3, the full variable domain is DSGVTQTPKHLITATGQRVTLRCSPRSGDLSVYWYQQSLDQGLQFLIQYYNGEERAKGNILERFSAQQFPDLHSELNLSSLELGDSALYFCASSVGTSVNEQFFGPGTRLTVL.

In DNA form, the CDR3 reads TGTGCCATCAGTGAGACTTCCTACGAGCAGTACTTC. Its translation is CAISETSYEQYF. V and J are TRBV10-3 and TRBJ2-7; no clear D. The V gene's germline CDR1 is ENHRY and CDR2 SYGVKD. The CDR3 consists of 12 residues. The V gene lost 2 bases and the J gene lost 1 base, with 3 bases spanning the gap.

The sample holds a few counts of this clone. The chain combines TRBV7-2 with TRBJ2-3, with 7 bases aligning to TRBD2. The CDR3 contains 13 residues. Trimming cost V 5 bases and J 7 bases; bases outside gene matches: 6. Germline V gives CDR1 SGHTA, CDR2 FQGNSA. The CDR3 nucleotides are TGTGCCAGCAGCACAGGAGCGGGATATACGCAGTATTTT. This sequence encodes CASSTGAGYTQYF.

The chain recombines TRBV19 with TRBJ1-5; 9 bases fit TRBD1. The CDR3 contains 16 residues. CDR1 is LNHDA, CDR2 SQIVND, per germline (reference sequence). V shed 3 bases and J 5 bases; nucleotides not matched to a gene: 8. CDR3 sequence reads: CASSIVRTGVYQPQHF. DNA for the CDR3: TGTGCCAGTAGTATTGTTAGGACAGGGGTTTATCAGCCCCAGCATTTT.

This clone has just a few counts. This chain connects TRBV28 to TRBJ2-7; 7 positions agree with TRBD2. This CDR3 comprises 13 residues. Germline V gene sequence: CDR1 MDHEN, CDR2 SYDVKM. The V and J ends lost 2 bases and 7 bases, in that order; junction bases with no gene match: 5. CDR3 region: CASSLAGAEEQYF. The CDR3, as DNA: TGTGCCAGCAGTTTAGCGGGAGCTGAAGAGCAGTACTTC. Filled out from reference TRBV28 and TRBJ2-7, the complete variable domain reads DVKVTQSSRYLVKRTGEKVFLECVQDMDHENMFWYRQDPGLGLRLIYFSYDVKMKEKGDIPEGYSVSREKKERFSLILESASTNQTSMYLCASSLAGAEEQYFGPGTRLTVT.

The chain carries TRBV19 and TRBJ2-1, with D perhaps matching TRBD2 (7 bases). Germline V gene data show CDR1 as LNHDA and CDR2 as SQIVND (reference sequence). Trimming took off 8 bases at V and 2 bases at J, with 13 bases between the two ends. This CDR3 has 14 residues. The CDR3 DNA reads TGTGCCAGTGGTCGCGGGGGCCCCTACAATGAGCAGTTCTTC. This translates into CASGRGGPYNEQFF.

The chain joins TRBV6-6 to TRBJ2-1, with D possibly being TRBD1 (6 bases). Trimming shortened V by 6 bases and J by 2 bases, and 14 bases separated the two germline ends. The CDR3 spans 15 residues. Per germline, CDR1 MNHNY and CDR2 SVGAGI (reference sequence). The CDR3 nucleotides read TGTGCCAGCAGCAGGCAAGGGGGTCCCTACAATGAGCAGTTCTTC. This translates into CASSRQGGPYNEQFF.

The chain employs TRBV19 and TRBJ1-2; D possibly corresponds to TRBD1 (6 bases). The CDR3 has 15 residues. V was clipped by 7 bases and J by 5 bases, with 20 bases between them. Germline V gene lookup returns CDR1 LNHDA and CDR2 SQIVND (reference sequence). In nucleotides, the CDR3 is TGTGCCAGTAATATTCCCGGGACACGTCTTTATGGCTACACCTTC. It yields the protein CASNIPGTRLYGYTF.

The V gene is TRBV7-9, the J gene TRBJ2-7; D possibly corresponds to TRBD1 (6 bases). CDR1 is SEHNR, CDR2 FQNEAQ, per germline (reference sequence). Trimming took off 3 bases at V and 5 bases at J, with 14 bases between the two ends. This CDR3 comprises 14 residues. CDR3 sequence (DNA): TGTGCCAGCAGCTTCGACAGAAAGGGGGACGAGCAGTACGTC. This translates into CASSFDRKGDEQYV.

The CDR3 reads CASSLELAGDEQFF. CDR3 DNA sequence: TGCGCCAGCAGCTTGGAACTAGCGGGGGATGAGCAGTTCTTC. The V call is TRBV5-1, the J call TRBJ2-1, with 11 bases fitting TRBD2. CDR1 is SGHRS, CDR2 YFSETQ, per germline. CDR3 length: 14 amino acids. V gave up 0 bases and J gave up 8 bases; unmatched junction bases: 1.

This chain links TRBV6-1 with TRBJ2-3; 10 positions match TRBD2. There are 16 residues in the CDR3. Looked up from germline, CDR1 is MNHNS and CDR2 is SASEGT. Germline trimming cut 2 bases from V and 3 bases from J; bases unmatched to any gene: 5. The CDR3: CASSEISSGGTDTQYF. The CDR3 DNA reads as TGTGCCAGCAGTGAAATCTCTAGCGGGGGTACAGATACGCAGTATTTT.

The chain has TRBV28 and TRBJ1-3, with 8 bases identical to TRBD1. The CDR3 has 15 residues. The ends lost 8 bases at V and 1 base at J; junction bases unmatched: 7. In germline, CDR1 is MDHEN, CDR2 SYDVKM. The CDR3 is CASGPNRGSGNTIYF. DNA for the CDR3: TGTGCCAGCGGGCCCAACAGGGGGTCTGGAAACACCATATATTTT.

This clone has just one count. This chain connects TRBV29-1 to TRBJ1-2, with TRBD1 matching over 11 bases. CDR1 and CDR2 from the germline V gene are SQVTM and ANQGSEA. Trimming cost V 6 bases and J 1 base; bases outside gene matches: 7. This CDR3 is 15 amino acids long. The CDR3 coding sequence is TGCAGCGTCGCTCCGGGACAGGGGGTTAACTATGGCTACACCTTC. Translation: CSVAPGQGVNYGYTF.

The CDR3 bases are TGTGCCAGCAGTTACGAGGACAAACCACCTAGATACAATGAGCAGTTCTTC. Protein: CASSYEDKPPRYNEQFF. The V gene is TRBV6-2 or TRBV6-3, the J gene TRBJ2-1, with a tentative D call TRBD1 (5 bases). The V gene lost 2 bases and the J gene lost 4 bases, with 18 bases spanning the gap. The CDR3 has 17 amino acids. The V gene's germline CDR1 is MNHEY and CDR2 SVGEGT.

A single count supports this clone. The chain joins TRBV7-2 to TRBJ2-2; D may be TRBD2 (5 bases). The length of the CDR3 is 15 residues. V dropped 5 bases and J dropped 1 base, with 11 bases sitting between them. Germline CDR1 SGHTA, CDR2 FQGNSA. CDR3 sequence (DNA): TGTGCCAGCAGCACCAGGACTGGGAACACCGGGGAGCTGTTTTTT. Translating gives CASSTRTGNTGELFF.

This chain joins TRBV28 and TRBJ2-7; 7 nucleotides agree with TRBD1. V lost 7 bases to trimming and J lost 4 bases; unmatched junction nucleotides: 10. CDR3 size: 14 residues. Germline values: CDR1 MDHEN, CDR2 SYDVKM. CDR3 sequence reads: CASNYDRASYEQYF. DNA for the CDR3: TGTGCCAGCAATTATGACAGGGCAAGTTACGAGCAGTACTTC.